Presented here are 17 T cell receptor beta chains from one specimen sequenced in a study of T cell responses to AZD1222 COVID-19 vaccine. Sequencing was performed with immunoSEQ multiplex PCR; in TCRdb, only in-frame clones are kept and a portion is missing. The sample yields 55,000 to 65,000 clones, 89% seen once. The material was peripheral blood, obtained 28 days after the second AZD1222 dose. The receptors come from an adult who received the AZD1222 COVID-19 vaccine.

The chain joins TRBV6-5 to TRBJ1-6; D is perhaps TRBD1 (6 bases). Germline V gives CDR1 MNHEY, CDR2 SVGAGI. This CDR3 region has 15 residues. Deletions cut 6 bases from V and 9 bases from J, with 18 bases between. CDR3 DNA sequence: TGTGCCAGCAGCCTAGAGGGACATAAAAGTTCACCCCTCCACTTT. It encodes CASSLEGHKSSPLHF.

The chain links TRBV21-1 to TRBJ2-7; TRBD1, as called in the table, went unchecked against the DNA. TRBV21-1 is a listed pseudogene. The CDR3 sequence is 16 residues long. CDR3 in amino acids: CASSKAPDRGTYEQYF. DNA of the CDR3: TGTGCCAGCAGCAAAGCACCGGACAGGGGTACCTACGAGCAGTACTTC.

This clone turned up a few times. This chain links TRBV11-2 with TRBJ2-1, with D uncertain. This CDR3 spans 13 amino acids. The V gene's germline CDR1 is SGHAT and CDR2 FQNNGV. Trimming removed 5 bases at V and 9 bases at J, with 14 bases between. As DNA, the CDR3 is TGTGCCAGCAGCCGTGAGGCAGCCGGTGAGCAGTTCTTC. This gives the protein CASSREAAGEQFF.

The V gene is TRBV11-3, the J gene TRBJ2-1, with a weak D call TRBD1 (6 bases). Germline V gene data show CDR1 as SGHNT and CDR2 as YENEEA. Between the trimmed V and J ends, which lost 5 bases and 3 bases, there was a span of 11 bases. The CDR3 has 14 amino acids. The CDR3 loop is CASSPPDSYNEQFF. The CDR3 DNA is TGTGCCAGCAGCCCTCCGGACAGCTACAATGAGCAGTTCTTC.

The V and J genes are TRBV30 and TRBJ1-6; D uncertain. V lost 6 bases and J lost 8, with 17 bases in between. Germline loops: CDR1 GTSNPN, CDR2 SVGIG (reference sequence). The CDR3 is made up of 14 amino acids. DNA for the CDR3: TGTGCCTGCCAGGTCGGTGCTTTTGATTCACCCCTCCACTTT. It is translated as CACQVGAFDSPLHF.

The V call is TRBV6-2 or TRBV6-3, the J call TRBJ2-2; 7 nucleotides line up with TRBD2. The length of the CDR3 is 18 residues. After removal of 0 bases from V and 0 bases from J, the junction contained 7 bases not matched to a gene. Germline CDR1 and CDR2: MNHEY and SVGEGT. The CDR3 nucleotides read TGTGCCAGCAGTTACTCGTCCAGCGGGAAAACGAACACCGGGGAGCTGTTTTTT. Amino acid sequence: CASSYSSSGKTNTGELFF.

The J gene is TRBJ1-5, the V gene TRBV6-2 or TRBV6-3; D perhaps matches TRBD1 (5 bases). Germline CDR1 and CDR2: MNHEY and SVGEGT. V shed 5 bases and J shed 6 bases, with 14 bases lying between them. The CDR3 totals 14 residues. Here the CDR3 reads CASSQGGAAQPQHF. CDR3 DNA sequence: TGTGCCAGCAGTCAAGGAGGGGCAGCTCAGCCCCAGCATTTT.

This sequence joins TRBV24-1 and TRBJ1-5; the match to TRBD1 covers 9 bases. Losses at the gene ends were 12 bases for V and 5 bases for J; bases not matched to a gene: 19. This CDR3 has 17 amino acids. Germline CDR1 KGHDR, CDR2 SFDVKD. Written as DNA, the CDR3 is TGTGCCTCTCATTGGGGTCCCGGGACAGGGAACCATCAGCCCCAGCATTTT. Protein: CASHWGPGTGNHQPQHF.

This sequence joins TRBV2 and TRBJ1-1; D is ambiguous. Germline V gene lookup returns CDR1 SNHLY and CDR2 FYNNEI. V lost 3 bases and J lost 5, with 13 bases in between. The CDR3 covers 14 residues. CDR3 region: CASSDQRGGTEAFF. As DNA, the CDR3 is TGTGCCAGCAGTGATCAAAGAGGCGGGACTGAAGCTTTCTTT.

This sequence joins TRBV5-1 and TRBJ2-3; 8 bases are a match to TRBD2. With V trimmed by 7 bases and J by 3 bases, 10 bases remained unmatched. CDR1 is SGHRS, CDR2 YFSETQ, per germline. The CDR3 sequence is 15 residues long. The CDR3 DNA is TGCGCCAGCTTCCCGTCGGGGACTAGAACAGATACGCAGTATTTT. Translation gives CASFPSGTRTDTQYF.

CDR3 protein: CAWITGGKATF. For the CDR3, the DNA is TGTGCCTGGATAACGGGGGGAAAGGCCACCTTC. The V call is TRBV30, the J call TRBJ1-2; the D gene is possibly TRBD1 (5 bases). V was cut by 4 bases and J by 13 bases, with 16 bases left in between. The CDR3 is made up of 11 amino acids. Germline V gene sequence: CDR1 GTSNPN, CDR2 SVGIG (reference sequence).

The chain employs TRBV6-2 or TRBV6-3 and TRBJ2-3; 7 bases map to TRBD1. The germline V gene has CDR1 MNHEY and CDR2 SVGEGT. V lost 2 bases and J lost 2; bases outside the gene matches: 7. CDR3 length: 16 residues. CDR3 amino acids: CASSYPRDSLTDTQYF. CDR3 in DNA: TGTGCCAGCAGTTACCCCCGGGACAGCCTCACAGATACGCAGTATTTT.

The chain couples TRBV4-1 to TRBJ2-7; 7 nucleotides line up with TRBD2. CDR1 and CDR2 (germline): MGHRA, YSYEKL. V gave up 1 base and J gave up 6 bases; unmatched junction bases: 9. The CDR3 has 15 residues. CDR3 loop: CASSQAGGKLGEQYF. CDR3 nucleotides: TGCGCCAGCAGCCAAGCCGGGGGGAAGCTGGGCGAGCAGTACTTC.

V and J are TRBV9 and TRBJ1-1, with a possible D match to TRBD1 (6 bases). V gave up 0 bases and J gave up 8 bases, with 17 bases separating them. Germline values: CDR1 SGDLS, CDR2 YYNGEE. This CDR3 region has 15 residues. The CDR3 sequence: CASSVVGDARGEAFF. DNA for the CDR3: TGTGCCAGCAGCGTAGTTGGGGACGCCAGGGGAGAAGCTTTCTTT.

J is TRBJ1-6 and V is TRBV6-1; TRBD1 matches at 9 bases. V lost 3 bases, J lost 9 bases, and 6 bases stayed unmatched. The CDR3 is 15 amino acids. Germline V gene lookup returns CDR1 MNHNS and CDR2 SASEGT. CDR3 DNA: TGTGCCAGCAGTGAGGCGGGACAGGGAGTTTCACCCCTCCACTTT. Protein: CASSEAGQGVSPLHF.

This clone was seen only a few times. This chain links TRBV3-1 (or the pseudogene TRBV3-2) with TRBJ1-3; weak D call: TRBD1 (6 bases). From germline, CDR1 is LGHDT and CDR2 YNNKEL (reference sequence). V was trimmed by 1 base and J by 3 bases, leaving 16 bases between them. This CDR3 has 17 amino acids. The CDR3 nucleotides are TGTGCCAGCAGCCAAGTCGGCGGGGGGGCGCGTGGAAACACCATATATTTT. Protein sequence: CASSQVGGGARGNTIYF.

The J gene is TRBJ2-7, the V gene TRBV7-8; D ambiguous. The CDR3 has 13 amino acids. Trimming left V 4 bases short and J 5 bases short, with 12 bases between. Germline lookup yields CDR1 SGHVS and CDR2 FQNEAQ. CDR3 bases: TGTGCCAGCAGCTCGCAGGCGGCGAACGAGCAGTACTTC. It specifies CASSSQAANEQYF.